The 19 T cell receptor beta chains below were found in one sample sequenced in a study of cytomegalovirus exposure and HLA in healthy donors (TCRdb year 2017). The library was built by means of the immunoSEQ multiplex PCR assay. For the multiplex PCR, a mixture combining 60 forward primers for TCR Vbeta segments and 13 reverse primers for TCR Jbeta segments was used. TCRdb carries this immuneACCESS record with in-frame sequences only. Its versions omit some clonotypes, under half of them owing to an unresolved V gene in the studies checked, with the rest unexplained. For this sample there are about 150,000 clones; around 80% appear just once. 1% of the sample comes from the top ten. Sequencing used PBMCs. Receptors originate from a woman aged 45-65 years in good health and CMV-seropositive.

The chain carries TRBV7-9 and TRBJ2-2; 7 bases are shared with TRBD2. The V gene's germline CDR1 is SEHNR and CDR2 FQNEAQ (reference sequence). The CDR3 has 12 residues. CDR3 protein: CIAGANTGELFF. The CDR3 region has the DNA TGTATCGCGGGGGCGAACACCGGGGAGCTGTTTTTT.

The chain carries TRBV28 and TRBJ2-7, with D perhaps matching TRBD1 (6 bases). The CDR3 length is 17 residues. The V gene's germline CDR1 is MDHEN and CDR2 SYDVKM. V gave up 2 bases and J gave up 2 bases, with 19 bases separating them. CDR3 sequence (DNA): TGTGCCAGCAGTTTACTCTTTTCTCGGACAGTTGCCTACGAGCAGTACTTC. Protein product: CASSLLFSRTVAYEQYF.

The chain links TRBV6-1 to TRBJ2-1, with D possibly matching TRBD2 (7 bases). The V gene lost 10 bases and the J gene lost 4 bases, with 20 bases spanning the gap. CDR1 and CDR2 (germline): MNHNS, SASEGT. The CDR3 sequence is 15 residues long. The CDR3, as DNA: TGTGCCACCGTCGGGGTGGGGGGGCGATACAATGAGCAGTTCTTC. It yields the protein CATVGVGGRYNEQFF.

The V and J genes are TRBV9 and TRBJ2-3; D gene uncertain. This CDR3 is built from 14 residues. V shed 0 bases and J shed 4 bases, with 9 bases lying between them. CDR1 is SGDLS, CDR2 YYNGEE, per germline. Here the CDR3 DNA reads TGTGCCAGCAGCGTAGCTACTTTCCCAGATACGCAGTATTTT. Protein sequence: CASSVATFPDTQYF. Filled out from reference TRBV9 and TRBJ2-3, the complete variable domain reads DSGVTQTPKHLITATGQRVTLRCSPRSGDLSVYWYQQSLDQGLQFLIQYYNGEERAKGNILERFSAQQFPDLHSELNLSSLELGDSALYFCASSVATFPDTQYFGPGTRLTVL.

This clone is a singleton in its sample. One end of the junction varies from germline; a read error may be responsible. The V and J genes are TRBV18 and TRBJ1-5; possible D gene TRBD1, 6 bases. Germline loops: CDR1 KGHSH, CDR2 LQKENI. The CDR3 has 15 residues. The CDR3 bases are TGTGCCAGCTCACCAACAGGGAGTCCGGATCAGCTCCAGCATTTT. It translates to CASSPTGSPDQLQHF.

The chain is built from TRBV7-9 and TRBJ2-6, with 10 bases lining up with TRBD1. Unmatched junction bases numbered 6, after V lost 4 bases and J lost 3 bases. CDR1 is SEHNR, CDR2 FQNEAQ, per germline (reference sequence). The CDR3 spans 17 residues. The CDR3 is CASSSDRGFSGANVLTF. The CDR3, as DNA: TGTGCCAGCAGCTCGGACAGGGGGTTTAGTGGGGCCAACGTCCTGACTTTC.

The chain combines TRBV18 with TRBJ1-4; a possible D gene is TRBD1 (5 bases). The CDR3 runs 13 residues. V lost 2 bases to trimming and J lost 10 bases, with 11 bases between them. Germline V CDR1 and CDR2: KGHSH, LQKENI. The CDR3 is CASSPGDQGKLFF. The CDR3 bases are TGTGCCAGCTCACCAGGGGATCAGGGAAAACTGTTTTTT. The full variable domain, completed using reference TRBV18 and TRBJ1-4, is NAGVMQNPRHLVRRRGQEARLRCSPMKGHSHVYWYRQLPEEGLKFMVYLQKENIIDESGMPKERFSAEFPKEGPSILRIQQVVRGDSAAYFCASSPGDQGKLFFGSGTQLSVL.

V and J are TRBV29-1 and TRBJ2-3; no clear D gene. Trimming left V 8 bases short and J 2 bases short, with 11 bases between. CDR3 length: 12 amino acids. CDR1 and CDR2 from the germline V gene are SQVTM and ANQGSEA. DNA of the CDR3: TGCAGCACCAGTCTTTTCACAGATACGCAGTATTTT. It encodes CSTSLFTDTQYF.

The chain recombines TRBV29-1 with TRBJ1-2, with 8 bases identical to TRBD1. Per the germline V gene, CDR1 is SQVTM and CDR2 is ANQGSEA. The CDR3 is made up of 14 amino acids. J was trimmed by 1 base and V by 4 bases; bases with no gene match: 5. As DNA, the CDR3 is TGCAGCGTTGGGCGGACAGGGAATAACTATGGCTACACCTTC. Translating gives CSVGRTGNNYGYTF.

V and J are TRBV28 and TRBJ1-6, with D maybe TRBD1 (6 bases). The length of the CDR3 is 17 residues. Trimming pared 5 bases from V and 9 bases from J, leaving 23 bases between. The germline CDR1 and CDR2 sequences are MDHEN and SYDVKM. CDR3 amino acids: CASSPGGGGRIGSPLHF. As DNA, the CDR3 is TGTGCCAGCAGTCCTGGGGGGGGCGGGAGGATAGGTTCACCCCTCCACTTT.

The chain employs TRBV7-2 and TRBJ2-1, with 11 bases matching TRBD1. CDR3 length: 14 amino acids. Trimming removed 5 bases from V and 7 bases from J; junction bases left unmatched: 4. From germline, CDR1 is SGHTA and CDR2 FQGNSA. CDR3 protein: CASSPRDRGNEQFF. Here the CDR3 DNA reads TGTGCCAGCAGCCCACGGGACAGGGGGAATGAGCAGTTCTTC.

J is TRBJ2-1 and V is TRBV27; 9 positions match TRBD1. Germline CDR1 and CDR2: MNHEY and SMNVEV (reference sequence). The CDR3 contains 15 residues. The V and J ends lost 4 bases and 8 bases, in that order; junction bases with no gene match: 9. CDR3 loop: CASSSPGQGFYEQFF. The CDR3 region has the DNA TGTGCCAGCAGTTCACCGGGACAGGGTTTTTATGAGCAGTTCTTC.

This clone was counted a single time. The V gene is TRBV18, the J gene TRBJ2-7; D gene ambiguous. V lost 3 bases and J 2 bases, leaving 8 bases between the germline ends. The CDR3 has 13 amino acids. CDR1 KGHSH and CDR2 LQKENI come from the germline V gene. In DNA form, the CDR3 reads TGTGCCAGCTCACCCCAGGTTACCTACGAGCAGTACTTC. The encoded protein is CASSPQVTYEQYF.

The J gene is TRBJ2-3, the V gene TRBV5-1; 7 nucleotides match TRBD1. The CDR3 extends over 14 amino acids. Per germline, CDR1 SGHRS and CDR2 YFSETQ. Losses at the gene ends were 5 bases for V and 4 bases for J; bases not matched to a gene: 7. The CDR3 region is CASRLTGVADTQYF. In nucleotides, the CDR3 is TGCGCCAGCAGGCTTACAGGGGTGGCAGATACGCAGTATTTT.

This chain uses TRBV5-5 with TRBJ2-2; 8 bases agree with TRBD1. CDR1 SGHKS and CDR2 YYEKEE come from the germline V gene (reference sequence). Trimming cost V 4 bases and J 5 bases; bases outside gene matches: 7. This CDR3 is built from 15 residues. As DNA, the CDR3 is TGTGCCAGCAGCGTTAGACAGGGGTTAACCGGGGAGCTGTTTTTT. Its protein is CASSVRQGLTGELFF.

The rearrangement uses TRBV7-2 and TRBJ1-3; D unclear. The ends were cut back, 1 base at V and 0 bases at J, with 10 bases in the middle. The CDR3 loop spans 16 amino acids. Germline CDR1 reads SGHTA; CDR2 reads FQGNSA. CDR3 nucleotide sequence: TGTGCCAGCAGCTTAGTAATTTCCAGCTCTGGAAACACCATATATTTT. This gives the protein CASSLVISSSGNTIYF.

The J gene is TRBJ2-1, the V gene TRBV19, with D tentatively TRBD2 (6 bases). CDR3 length: 11 residues. CDR1 is LNHDA, CDR2 SQIVND, per germline (reference sequence). Deletions cut 6 bases from V and 9 bases from J, with 9 bases between. This CDR3 is CASRTSLEQFF. The CDR3 DNA follows: TGTGCCAGTAGGACTAGTCTTGAGCAGTTCTTC.

This chain joins TRBV6-6 and TRBJ1-2, with D possibly TRBD1 on 6 matching bases. Between the trimmed V and J ends, which lost 6 bases and 2 bases, there was a span of 16 bases. This CDR3 region has 15 residues. Germline assignment: CDR1 MNHNY and CDR2 SVGAGI (reference sequence). CDR3: CASSRTARSNYGYTF. The DNA for the CDR3 is TGTGCCAGCAGCCGGACAGCCCGGAGCAACTATGGCTACACCTTC.

The V and J genes are TRBV6-1 and TRBJ2-7; a weak D match, TRBD1 (5 bases). The V gene lost 10 bases and the J gene lost 7 bases, with 20 bases spanning the gap. Germline V gives CDR1 MNHNS, CDR2 SASEGT. The CDR3 is 13 amino acids. The CDR3 coding sequence is TGTGCCACCCTCTCCCTGTTGGGGCCGGAGCAGTACTTC. Its translation is CATLSLLGPEQYF.